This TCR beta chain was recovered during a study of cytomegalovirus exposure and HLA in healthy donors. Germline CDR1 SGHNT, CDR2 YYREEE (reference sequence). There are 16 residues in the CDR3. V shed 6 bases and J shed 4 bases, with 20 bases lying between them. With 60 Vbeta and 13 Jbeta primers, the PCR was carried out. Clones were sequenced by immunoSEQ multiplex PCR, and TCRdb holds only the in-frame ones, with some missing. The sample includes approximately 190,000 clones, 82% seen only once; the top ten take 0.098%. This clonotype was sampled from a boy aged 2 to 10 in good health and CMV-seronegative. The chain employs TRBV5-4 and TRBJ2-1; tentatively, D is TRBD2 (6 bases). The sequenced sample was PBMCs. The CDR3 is CASNLKPGEGYNEQFF. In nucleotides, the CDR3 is TGTGCCAGCAACCTGAAACCGGGGGAAGGGTACAATGAGCAGTTCTTC.